Listed below are T cell receptor beta chains from one sample, sequenced in a study of blood T cell repertoires in COVID-19. TCRdb's copy holds only in-frame clones and misses some; the assay was immunoSEQ multiplex PCR. The sample yields 250,000 to 300,000 clones, roughly 88% seen once. The sequencing input was PBMCs or T cells enriched from blood (not recorded which). Receptor source: a woman aged 40 to 49 with acute COVID-19. Both conserved end residues are part of each CDR3. The order of the fields is V gene, CDR3 protein.

V gene: TRBV7-9
CDR3 protein: CASSLGGQGGPQHF

V gene: TRBV12-3/TRBV12-4
CDR3 protein: CASRRTPRDTQYF

V gene: TRBV28
CDR3 protein: CASSLGFRGYEQYF

V gene: TRBV28
CDR3 protein: CASSYSSKRGSYEQYF

V gene: TRBV20-1
CDR3 protein: CSASSSGWGTYEQYF

V gene: TRBV6-2/TRBV6-3
CDR3 protein: CASSPAGGGGRSPLHF

V gene: TRBV20-1
CDR3 protein: CSASEAGGANEQYF

V gene: TRBV12-1
CDR3 protein: CASVLVDNEQFF

V gene: TRBV16
CDR3 protein: CASSRSAGDTEAFF

V gene: TRBV12-3/TRBV12-4
CDR3 protein: CASSPGEGGYTF

V gene: TRBV30
CDR3 protein: CAWSFAGARYEQYF

V gene: TRBV29-1
CDR3 protein: CSARQGAVNEQFF

V gene: TRBV14
CDR3 protein: CASRPGSTDTQYF

V gene: TRBV7-2
CDR3 protein: CASSLGSGISGNTIYF

V gene: TRBV5-1
CDR3 protein: CASSQLAGGPNNEQFF

V gene: TRBV25-1
CDR3 protein: CASRGRKNTEAFF

V gene: TRBV2
CDR3 protein: CASRGDSQPQHF

V gene: TRBV2
CDR3 protein: CASSLQGPGRGYTF

V gene: TRBV6-1
CDR3 protein: CASSEGRVETQYF

V gene: TRBV5-8
CDR3 protein: CASSLSADTFYYGYTF

V gene: TRBV18
CDR3 protein: CASSALDTGSDYNEQFF

V gene: TRBV7-9
CDR3 protein: CASSSSGAYEQYF

V gene: TRBV19
CDR3 protein: CASSILGQREQYF

V gene: TRBV3-1/TRBV3-2
CDR3 protein: CASSQDGETQYF

V gene: TRBV2
CDR3 protein: CASSELGTGVTGNTIYF

V gene: TRBV7-9
CDR3 protein: CASRLTATSTDTQYF

V gene: TRBV7-2
CDR3 protein: CASSIGLEQYF

V gene: TRBV18
CDR3 protein: CASSPPSGNEQFF

V gene: TRBV11-3
CDR3 protein: CASSQNTDTQYF

V gene: TRBV24-1
CDR3 protein: CATSYVGGNEQFF

V gene: TRBV19
CDR3 protein: CASRPGAEWNEKLFF

V gene: TRBV13
CDR3 protein: CASSWPLGANVLTF

V gene: TRBV28
CDR3 protein: CASSLRGLVTEAFF

V gene: TRBV30
CDR3 protein: CAWSGRSADTQYF

V gene: TRBV27
CDR3 protein: CASSLSQEGYEQYF

V gene: TRBV7-2
CDR3 protein: CASSLDRGVPEAFF

V gene: TRBV7-3
CDR3 protein: CASSPRGGQPQHF

V gene: TRBV7-3
CDR3 protein: CASGAGLSTDTQYF

V gene: TRBV2
CDR3 protein: CASSELAGGLQETQYF

V gene: TRBV19
CDR3 protein: CAAGGVAEKLFF

V gene: TRBV5-4
CDR3 protein: CASSGRQDNYGYTF

V gene: TRBV7-2
CDR3 protein: CASSPKGRPGGIQGNEQFF